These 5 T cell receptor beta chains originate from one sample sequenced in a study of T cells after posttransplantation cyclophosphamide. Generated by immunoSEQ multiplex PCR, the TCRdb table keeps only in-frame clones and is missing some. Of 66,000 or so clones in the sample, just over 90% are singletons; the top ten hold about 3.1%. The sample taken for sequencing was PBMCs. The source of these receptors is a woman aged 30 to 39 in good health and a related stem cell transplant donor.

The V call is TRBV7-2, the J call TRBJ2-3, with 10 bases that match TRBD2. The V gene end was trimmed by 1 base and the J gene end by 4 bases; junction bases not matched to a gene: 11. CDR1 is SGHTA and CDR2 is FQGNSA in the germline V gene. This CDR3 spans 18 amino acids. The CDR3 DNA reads TGTGCCAGCAGCTTAGGGTTCTGGAGCGGGGGGGCCGCAGATACGCAGTATTTT. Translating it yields CASSLGFWSGGAADTQYF.

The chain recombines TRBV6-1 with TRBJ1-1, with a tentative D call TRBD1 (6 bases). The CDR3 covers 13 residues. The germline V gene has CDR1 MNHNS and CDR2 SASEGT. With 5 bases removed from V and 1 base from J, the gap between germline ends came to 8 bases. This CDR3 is CASSWGQNTEAFF. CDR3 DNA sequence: TGTGCCAGCAGTTGGGGGCAGAACACTGAAGCTTTCTTT.

This chain's CDR3 is CASSPTAGGLREKLFF. The CDR3 DNA follows: TGTGCCAGCTCACCCACAGCGGGGGGCTTAAGAGAAAAACTGTTTTTT. This chain connects TRBV18 to TRBJ1-4; TRBD1 is a possible D gene (6 bases). The V gene lost 3 bases and the J gene lost 8 bases, with 19 bases spanning the gap. The CDR3 extends over 16 amino acids. Germline V gene data show CDR1 as KGHSH and CDR2 as LQKENI.

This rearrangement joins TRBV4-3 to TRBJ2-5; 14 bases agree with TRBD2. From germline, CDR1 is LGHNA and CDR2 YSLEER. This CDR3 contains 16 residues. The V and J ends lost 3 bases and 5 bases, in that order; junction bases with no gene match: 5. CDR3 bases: TGCGCCAGCAGCCAGGGACTAGCGGGAGCGGGGGAGACCCAGTACTTC. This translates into CASSQGLAGAGETQYF.

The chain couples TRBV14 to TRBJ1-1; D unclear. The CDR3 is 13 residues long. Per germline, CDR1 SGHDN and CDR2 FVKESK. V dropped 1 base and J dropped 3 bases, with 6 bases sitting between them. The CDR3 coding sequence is TGTGCCAGCAGCCAAGTCGGGGACACTGAAGCTTTCTTT. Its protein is CASSQVGDTEAFF.